This T cell receptor (beta chain) was obtained from a study of breast tumors, draining lymph nodes, adjacent tissues. Study findings and constraints: Tumor T cell lymph node origin was a supported hypothesis, not proven. Tumor and nontumor repertoires were significantly more similar in luminal-like than in basal-like breast cancer. Compared with lymph nodes, tumors were less diverse; compared with nontumor tissue, more. Findings are consistent with lymph node origin and intratumoral expansion of most tumor T cells.

TCRdb re-called the multiplex PCR reads with MiXCR, one entry per CDR3 protein. The table lists some 150,000 distinct CDR3 sequences, around 24% of them singletons, with around 2.6% in the top ten. This clonotype has at least ten counts. Antigen specificity is unknown. The lymph nodes were axillary draining lymph nodes from breast cancer patients. The clonotype was recovered from a female donor with breast cancer. Some clones in this sample may be carry-over from other donors' samples. The sequenced material came from axillary lymph node tissue.

In DNA, the CDR3 is TGCAGTGCTAGTCCTACCAGCAATGAGCAGTTCTTC. Translated, it gives CSASPTSNEQFF. The chain links TRBV20-1 to TRBJ2-1; D is uncertain. The V and J ends lost 3 bases and 6 bases respectively, with 9 bases between them. The CDR3 runs to 12 residues. Germline loops: CDR1 DFQATT, CDR2 SNEGSKA (reference sequence).